This is a list of T cell receptor beta chains from one sample in a study of T-cell memory formation after mild COVID-19. From the 5' RACE reads, TCRdb called clonotypes with MiXCR, one entry per CDR3 protein. The sample shows 200,000 to 250,000 distinct CDR3 sequences, 27% of them seen only once. The sample consisted of PBMCs or a T cell subset sorted from them (not recorded which). These receptors were obtained from an adult woman who had mild COVID-19 (a few samples of this study predate the infection). Cell type and time point are not known. Each CDR3 is given with its conserved first and last residue. D genes are given only for firm matches. Clone size is stated in some rows and not others, as once, few, many or a class when expanded.

abundance,d_gene,j_gene,v_gene,CDR3nt,CDR3aa
few,-,TRBJ2-5,TRBV5-4,TGTGCCAGCAGCCTCGACGAACCGGGACCGCAGTACTTC,CASSLDEPGPQYF
few,TRBD1,TRBJ2-2,TRBV7-6,TGTGCCAGCAGCTCGACAGGGTTTGGGGACACCGGGGAGCTGTTTTTT,CASSSTGFGDTGELFF
few,-,TRBJ2-7,TRBV4-1,TGCGCCAGCAGCCCAGTAGAACAGGGTTCGTACGAGCAGTACTTC,CASSPVEQGSYEQYF
-,TRBD1,TRBJ2-2,TRBV2,TGTGCCAGCAGGCGACAGGGGGGCGGCACCGGGGAGCTGTTTTTT,CASRRQGGGTGELFF
-,TRBD2,TRBJ2-5,TRBV3-1,TGTGCCAGCAGCCAAGATGGGACTAGCGGGGAAGAGACCCAGTACTTC,CASSQDGTSGEETQYF
-,TRBD1,TRBJ1-6,TRBV6-6,TGTGCCAGCAGTTACTTAGACAGGGCCAATTCACCCCTCCACTTT,CASSYLDRANSPLHF
-,-,TRBJ1-2,TRBV7-8,TGTGCCAGCAGCTTAAGGCCCAAAGAGACTCCTAACTATGGCTACACCTTC,CASSLRPKETPNYGYTF
few,-,TRBJ2-7,TRBV20-1,TGCAGTGCTAGGTTGACGAAATCCTACGAGCAGTACTTC,CSARLTKSYEQYF
-,TRBD2,TRBJ2-3,TRBV7-2,TGTGCCAGCAGCTTCAGCGGGGCACCTAGCACAGATACGCAGTATTTT,CASSFSGAPSTDTQYF
-,-,TRBJ1-1,TRBV24-1,TGTGCCACCAGTCAGGGCTTGAACACTGAAGCTTTCTTT,CATSQGLNTEAFF
few,-,TRBJ1-1,TRBV29-1,TGCAGCGTTGAAAGGGACAAATCTGAAGCTTTCTTT,CSVERDKSEAFF
many,-,TRBJ1-2,TRBV7-8,TGTGCCAGCAGCTTAGATCTTTTGCGGGCCCACTCTAACTATGGCTACACCTTC,CASSLDLLRAHSNYGYTF
-,TRBD1,TRBJ2-1,TRBV27,TGTGCCAGCAGTTTACGGACAGGGCCCTACAATGAGCAGTTCTTC,CASSLRTGPYNEQFF
many,-,TRBJ2-1,TRBV29-1,TGCAGCGTTAGAACAGGGTATGATGAGCAGTTCTTC,CSVRTGYDEQFF
-,-,TRBJ2-7,TRBV10-1,TGCGCCAGTAGGAGGGCCTCCTACGAGCAGTACTTC,CASRRASYEQYF
few,-,TRBJ2-7,TRBV11-2,TGTGCCAGCAGCCCCGAGAGGGCAGGGGGGACGTACGAGCAGTACTTC,CASSPERAGGTYEQYF
-,-,TRBJ1-1,TRBV7-9,TGTGCCAGCAGCCCAGAGGGAGGCAGGGGAGGCACTGAAGCTTTCTTT,CASSPEGGRGGTEAFF
-,TRBD1,TRBJ1-4,TRBV6-2/TRBV6-3,TGTGCCAGCACCACAGGCAGGGACAGGGTCGGCTCGGGACTGTTTTTT,CASTTGRDRVGSGLFF
-,-,TRBJ1-4,TRBV7-9,TGTGCCAGCACCCACGTCGTCGGAGGCCCTAATGAAAAACTGTTTTTT,CASTHVVGGPNEKLFF
-,-,TRBJ1-2,TRBV29-1,TGCAGCGCTACCGGGTCGAGCTATGGCTACACCTTC,CSATGSSYGYTF
-,TRBD2,TRBJ2-2,TRBV7-9,TGTGCCACGGTCCCGGGACTAGTAAACACCGGGGAGCTGTTTTTT,CATVPGLVNTGELFF
few,-,TRBJ2-1,TRBV5-1,TGCGCCAGCAGCTTGGAAGGGTCCGATTACAATGAGCAGTTCTTC,CASSLEGSDYNEQFF
-,TRBD1,TRBJ1-1,TRBV4-1,TGCGCCAGCAGCCAACCCTACAGGGGGAACACTGAAGCTTTCTTT,CASSQPYRGNTEAFF
few,-,TRBJ2-3,TRBV7-2,TGTGCCAGCAAACCTTACAGCGGAGCTAGCACAGATACGCAGTATTTT,CASKPYSGASTDTQYF
-,-,TRBJ2-5,TRBV10-3,TGTGCCATCAGTGACCGGGGGACCCAGTACTTC,CAISDRGTQYF
-,TRBD1,TRBJ2-1,TRBV27,TGTGCCAGCATTCCGACAGGGGGGAGCTCCTACAATGAGCAGTTCTTC,CASIPTGGSSYNEQFF
few,-,TRBJ1-6,TRBV15,TGTGCCACCAGCCCCCGGGGAGAGACACCCCTCCACTTT,CATSPRGETPLHF
-,-,TRBJ2-3,TRBV20-1,TGCAGTGCTAGAGATTTTGCTAGCCATAGCACAGATACGCAGTATTTT,CSARDFASHSTDTQYF
-,-,TRBJ2-6,TRBV11-2,TGTGCCAGCAGCTTAGCTCTCCGGGTTTACGGGGCCAACGTCCTGACTTTC,CASSLALRVYGANVLTF
-,-,TRBJ2-5,TRBV5-1,TGCGCCAGCAGCTTCGGGCCCGACGGAGAGACCCAGTACTTC,CASSFGPDGETQYF
-,-,TRBJ2-7,TRBV4-2,TGTGCCAGCAGCCAAGATCAGGGATACACCTACGAGCAGTACTTC,CASSQDQGYTYEQYF
few,-,TRBJ2-1,TRBV3-1,TGTGCCAGCAGCCAAGACAGGGCTAGGGCGAATGAGCAGTTCTTC,CASSQDRARANEQFF
-,TRBD2,TRBJ2-2,TRBV10-3,TGTGCCATCTCTGCTAGCGGCACGTCCGGGGAGCTGTTTTTT,CAISASGTSGELFF
-,-,TRBJ2-4,TRBV24-1,TGTGCCACCAGTGATGATTCGGCCAAAAACATTCAGTACTTC,CATSDDSAKNIQYF
-,TRBD2,TRBJ2-5,TRBV4-1,TGCGCCAGCAGCCAAGTTAGCGGGGGTGAGACCCAGTACTTC,CASSQVSGGETQYF
-,TRBD2,TRBJ2-5,TRBV6-2/TRBV6-3,TGTGCCAGCTGCCTACGAGGACTAGCGGGAAAAGAGACCCAGTACTTC,CASCLRGLAGKETQYF
-,-,TRBJ1-6,TRBV7-8,TGTGCCAGCAGCCCTGGACTATCGCCCCCCTATTCACCCCTCCACTTT,CASSPGLSPPYSPLHF
few,-,TRBJ2-7,TRBV3-1,TGTGCCAGCAGCCAAGCAGGAGTCGGTTCCTACGAGCAGTACTTC,CASSQAGVGSYEQYF
once,-,TRBJ2-2,TRBV24-1,TGTGCCACCAGTGACGCGTGGCCTGATAACACCGGGGAGCTGTTTTTT,CATSDAWPDNTGELFF
few,-,TRBJ2-7,TRBV29-1,TGCAGCGCTACGACAGGATATTCCTACGAGCAGTACTTC,CSATTGYSYEQYF
-,TRBD2,TRBJ2-1,TRBV9,TGTGCCAGCAGCGGATCCCAGGGGACTAGCGGGTGGGTGAAGGACAATGAGCAGTTCTTC,CASSGSQGTSGWVKDNEQFF
few,TRBD1,TRBJ1-2,TRBV5-1,TGCGCCAGCAGCTTGGGACAGGGGGAATCCGGCTACACCTTC,CASSLGQGESGYTF
few,-,TRBJ2-3,TRBV24-1,TGTGCCACCAGTGATCCCGAGCGGAGCACAGATACGCAGTATTTT,CATSDPERSTDTQYF
many,-,TRBJ2-3,TRBV18,TGTGCCAGCTCACCTTCATTCGGTTTGGATACGCAGTATTTT,CASSPSFGLDTQYF
-,-,TRBJ2-2,TRBV11-2,TGTGCCAGCAACCGGGACGGGAACACCGGGGAGCTGTTTTTT,CASNRDGNTGELFF
-,TRBD1,TRBJ2-7,TRBV4-1,TGCGCCAGCAGCCAAGGGACAGGCCCCATCGAGCAGTACTTC,CASSQGTGPIEQYF
few,-,TRBJ2-4,TRBV7-2,TGTGCCAGCAGCCCGGGGCTCAAAAACATTCAGTACTTC,CASSPGLKNIQYF
-,-,TRBJ2-1,TRBV5-8,TGTGCCAGCAGCGCGGCCCTACAGGGGAAAGGAGGGTACAATGAGCAGTTCTTC,CASSAALQGKGGYNEQFF
few,-,TRBJ2-1,TRBV11-3,TGTGCCAGCAGCTTAATCTCGTGGGAGCTATACAATGAGCAGTTCTTC,CASSLISWELYNEQFF
few,-,TRBJ1-2,TRBV5-6,TGTGCCAGCAGCTTGGGTCTTTCTATAAGCGGCTACACCTTC,CASSLGLSISGYTF
few,-,TRBJ2-1,TRBV3-1,TGTGCCAGCAGCCAAAGGGGGAACAATGAGCAGTTCTTC,CASSQRGNNEQFF
few,TRBD1,TRBJ1-1,TRBV29-1,TGCAGCGTCGTGACAGGGATTAAAGCTTTCTTT,CSVVTGIKAFF
-,-,TRBJ2-5,TRBV7-3,TGTGCCAGCAGCTTAGCGGGGCGAGGGGAGACCAAGTACTTC,CASSLAGRGETKYF
-,TRBD2,TRBJ2-7,TRBV6-5,TGTGCCAGCAGCGGGACTAGCGGGAGGGCCTTGTCCAACGAGCAGTACTTC,CASSGTSGRALSNEQYF
-,-,TRBJ2-7,TRBV6-6,TGTGCCAGCAGTTACGGGAACGGGACCGCATCCTACGAGCAGTACTTC,CASSYGNGTASYEQYF
-,TRBD2,TRBJ2-2,TRBV12-3/TRBV12-4,TGTGCCAGCAGTCGAGCGGGGGGGAACACCGGGGAGCTGTTTTTT,CASSRAGGNTGELFF
few,TRBD1,TRBJ2-5,TRBV18,TGTGCCAGCTCGCCCGGGACAGGGAAGGGCCAAGAGACCCAGTACTTC,CASSPGTGKGQETQYF
few,TRBD2,TRBJ2-7,TRBV7-2,TGTGCCAGCAGCTTCCGGATGGGGACTAGAGCCCACGAGCAGTACTTC,CASSFRMGTRAHEQYF
-,-,TRBJ2-5,TRBV5-1,TGCGCCAGCAGCCCCCTGACAGGAGAAGAGACCCAGTACTTC,CASSPLTGEETQYF
few,-,TRBJ2-7,TRBV4-1,TGCGCCAGCAGCCAAGCAGTCCTGAGCTCCTACGAGCAGTACTTC,CASSQAVLSSYEQYF